This TCR beta chain was obtained from a study of metastatic and nonmetastatic thyroid tumors. Across the study: The comparison covered peripheral blood and tumor or nodule tissue in malignant and benign thyroid patients.

Whole-study findings and limits: A significant increase in TCR beta diversity was reportedly seen in malignant thyroid tumors relative to benign nodules, in blood and tumor.

Original data processing: To classify distant metastasis in papillary thyroid cancer, a model was built from CDR3 differences across clinicopathological groups. MiXCR was used by TCRdb to re-call the PCR reads. The V and J calls, along with clone size, are taken from TCRdb and not from the paper's own processing. This table holds 26,000 or so clones, approximately 16% found once. This clone was seen ten or more times. Its antigen is unknown. The CDR3 covers 18 residues. V was trimmed by 0 bases and J by 1 base, leaving 18 bases between them. The germline CDR1 and CDR2 sequences are MGHRA and YSYEKL. Each patient went into thyroid surgery without having received any treatment.

The rearrangement links TRBV4-1 to TRBJ2-5; perhaps TRBD1 as D (6 bases). The receptor comes from a male donor with papillary thyroid cancer or a benign thyroid nodule (not recorded which). Some clones in this sample may be carry-over from other donors' samples. What was sequenced was blood. CDR3 loop: CASSQDPQDSSSQETQYF. The CDR3 nucleotides read TGCGCCAGCAGCCAAGACCCTCAGGACAGTTCGTCCCAAGAGACCCAGTACTTC.